The T cell receptor (beta chain) described here comes from a study of graft-versus-host responses after intestinal transplantation. Data came from immunoSEQ multiplex PCR; TCRdb stores just in-frame clones and leaves some out. The table records under 95,000 clones, 80% to 85% of them present only once. CDR1 MNHEY and CDR2 SVGAGI come from the germline V gene. This CDR3 has 12 amino acids. In its sample, this clone was seen once. Antigen specificity is unknown. Sequenced material: unstimulated CD4+ T cells sorted from spleen or lymph node cells, taken before intestinal transplant. This TCR was sampled from a human donor who received an intestinal transplant. The chain employs TRBV6-5 and TRBJ2-5, with a weak D call TRBD2 (6 bases). The J call may be incorrect, as the DNA end agrees better with TRBJ2-7. The CDR3 DNA reads as TGTGCCAGCGCTAGCGCCTCCTACGAGCAGTACTTC. It encodes CASASASYEQYF.